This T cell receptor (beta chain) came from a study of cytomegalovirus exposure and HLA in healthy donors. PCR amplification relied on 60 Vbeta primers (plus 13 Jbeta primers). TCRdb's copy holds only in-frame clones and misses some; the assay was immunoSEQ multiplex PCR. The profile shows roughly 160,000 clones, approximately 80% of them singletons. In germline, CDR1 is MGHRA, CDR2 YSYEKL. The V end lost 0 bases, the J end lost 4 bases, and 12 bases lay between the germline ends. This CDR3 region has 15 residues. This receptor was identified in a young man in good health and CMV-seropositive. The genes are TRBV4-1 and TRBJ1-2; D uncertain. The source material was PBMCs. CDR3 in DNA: TGCGCCAGCAGCCAAGATAGAGGAGAGGCCTATGGCTACACCTTC. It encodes CASSQDRGEAYGYTF.